A selection of T cell receptor beta chains follows, all from one sample in a study of T cell responses to AZD1222 COVID-19 vaccine. The table came from immunoSEQ multiplex PCR; TCRdb's copy has only in-frame clones and leaves some out. The sample records 150,000 to 200,000 clones, around nine tenths being singletons. The starting material was peripheral blood, obtained 28 days after the second AZD1222 dose. All receptors derive from an adult who received the AZD1222 COVID-19 vaccine. Both conserved end residues are part of each CDR3. Each record gives: V gene, J gene, clone size, CDR3 protein. Some rows mark clone size as missing; the rest say once, few, many or name a class of expanded clone.

v_gene: TRBV27; j_gene: TRBJ2-7; abundance: .; CDR3aa: CASKQGVSYEQYF
v_gene: TRBV30; j_gene: TRBJ2-5; abundance: .; CDR3aa: CAWTTGETQYF
v_gene: TRBV12-3/TRBV12-4; j_gene: TRBJ2-2; abundance: .; CDR3aa: CASRGGSAGELFF
v_gene: TRBV6-6; j_gene: TRBJ1-1; abundance: .; CDR3aa: CASSPGGTEAFF
v_gene: TRBV6-5; j_gene: TRBJ1-5; abundance: .; CDR3aa: CASSVAGGENQPQHF
v_gene: TRBV7-9; j_gene: TRBJ1-1; abundance: .; CDR3aa: CASSPRTGAVDTEAFF
v_gene: TRBV6-2/TRBV6-3; j_gene: TRBJ1-3; abundance: .; CDR3aa: CASSYFGQGASGNTIYF
v_gene: TRBV5-1; j_gene: TRBJ1-2; abundance: .; CDR3aa: CASSLEGTNYGYTF
v_gene: TRBV5-5; j_gene: TRBJ2-7; abundance: .; CDR3aa: CASSSGPQSYEQYF
v_gene: TRBV6-1; j_gene: TRBJ2-2; abundance: .; CDR3aa: CASSVRRGGAGELFF
v_gene: TRBV7-9; j_gene: TRBJ2-2; abundance: .; CDR3aa: CASTKHRLAGMNTGELFF
v_gene: TRBV9; j_gene: TRBJ1-5; abundance: .; CDR3aa: CASSAGQQNQPQHF
v_gene: TRBV2; j_gene: TRBJ2-2; abundance: .; CDR3aa: CASKEQVNTGELFF
v_gene: TRBV10-3; j_gene: TRBJ2-7; abundance: .; CDR3aa: CASSSGYEQYF
v_gene: TRBV30; j_gene: TRBJ1-5; abundance: .; CDR3aa: CALSPSYNQPQHF
v_gene: TRBV19; j_gene: TRBJ2-1; abundance: once; CDR3aa: CASSITGTRNEQFF
v_gene: TRBV3-1/TRBV3-2; j_gene: TRBJ1-2; abundance: .; CDR3aa: CASSRTGGRRANYGYTF